This TCR beta chain was documented in a study of blood T cell repertoires in COVID-19. Study-level information: Both acute and convalescent COVID-19 samples were obtained from the United States, Italy and Spain.

The germline V and J ends were trimmed by 1 base and 0 bases, with 19 bases remaining between them. This CDR3 is 19 amino acids long. Germline loops: CDR1 LNHNV, CDR2 YYDKDF (reference sequence). Some clones are missing from TCRdb's copy, which holds only in-frame ones; the method was immunoSEQ multiplex PCR. Of under 500,000 clones in the sample, 80% to 90% were seen once. The genes are TRBV15 and TRBJ1-5; maybe TRBD1 (5 bases). The specimen was PBMCs or T cells enriched from blood (not recorded which). The receptor's source is a man aged 25 to 40 who had recovered from COVID-19. The CDR3 DNA reads TGTGCCACCAGCAGAGTAGGCGGGTCGTGGGACTATAGCAATCAGCCCCAGCATTTT. This translates into CATSRVGGSWDYSNQPQHF.